This T cell receptor beta chain was retrieved from a study of blood T cell repertoires in COVID-19. Across the study: T cells, B-cell-depleted T cells, or PBMCs supplied cDNA or gDNA.

In the study's own analysis: Reference gene primer amplification gave nucleated cell count estimates. Assay: immunoSEQ multiplex PCR; the TCRdb copy retains only in-frame clones and omits some. The V and J calls and the clone size are those of that table, but D and trimming were determined from the DNA. Of fewer than 350,000 clones in the sample, 85% were seen once. Membership in each cohort depended on participant-reported clinical history. All exposed participants met a person with COVID-19 within 2 weeks before entering the study. V was cut by 4 bases and J by 1 base, with 14 bases left in between. The CDR3 covers 15 residues. The germline V gene has CDR1 SGHRS and CDR2 YFSETQ.

The material sequenced was PBMCs or T cells enriched from blood (not recorded which). The sequence was collected from a woman in her 30s who had been exposed to COVID-19. The rearrangement joins TRBV5-1 to TRBJ1-1; possibly TRBD1 for D (5 bases). This CDR3 reads CASSLGDLGNTEAFF. CDR3 coding DNA: TGCGCCAGCAGCCTAGGGGACTTGGGGAACACTGAAGCTTTCTTT.